A selection of T cell receptor beta chains follows, all from one sample in a study of T-cell memory formation after mild COVID-19. TCRdb independently ran MiXCR on the 5' RACE reads; one entry per CDR3 protein. The sample lists some 450,000 distinct CDR3 sequences, 15% to 25% occurring once. Source material: PBMCs or a T cell subset sorted from them (not recorded which). These receptor sequences come from an adult woman who had mild COVID-19 (a few samples of this study predate the infection). Cell type and time point are not known. The conserved cysteine and the conserved F or W are not part of the CDR3 here.

TRBJ2-5	TRBV7-9	ASSRGLKETQY
TRBJ2-7	TRBV6-5	ASSYRDYGIYEQY
TRBJ1-2	TRBV6-5	ASSYSLAFTNYGYT
TRBJ1-1	TRBV5-5	ASSLVPPGQLNTEAF
TRBJ1-5	TRBV30	AWSLTGGNQPQH
TRBJ1-1	TRBV13	ASSPRARTEAF
TRBJ1-1	TRBV5-5	ASSIRTQGEAF
TRBJ2-3	TRBV5-1	ASSLVGGAISTDTQY
TRBJ1-2	TRBV23-1	ASSRQGGIGYT
TRBJ2-7	TRBV6-2/TRBV6-3	ASSSRSFSYYEQY
TRBJ2-7	TRBV7-9	ASSPRAITYEQY
TRBJ2-1	TRBV5-1	ASSAGLARNNEQF
TRBJ2-1	TRBV24-1	ATSDRREDIYNEQF
TRBJ2-3	TRBV6-5	ASQGLTDTQY
TRBJ1-2	TRBV4-3	ASSRTSEESYGYT
TRBJ2-2	TRBV7-3	ASSFSGQGSGELF
TRBJ2-1	TRBV2	ATPSGSPHNEQF
TRBJ1-1	TRBV5-1	ASSLAGTLNTEAF
TRBJ2-6	TRBV27	ARGWGRLGRSGANVLT